The clone carrying this T cell receptor (beta chain) was detected only once. The antigen is undetermined. These data originate in a study of OX40 agonist ivuxolimab in advanced cancers. Study summary: Ivuxolimab doses were 0.01, 0.1, 0.3, 1.5, 3 or 10 mg/kg every 2 weeks.

Notes on the study in general: The study found that CD8+ T cells averaged more expanded clones than CD4+. Within 6 weeks, CD4+ and CD8+ blood T cells expanded clonally at 0.1 to 3.0 mg/kg.

The V and J ends lost 2 bases and 5 bases respectively, with 7 bases between them. Germline V gives CDR1 ENHRY, CDR2 SYGVKD. The CDR3 has 13 amino acids. TCRdb's table, derived via immunoSEQ multiplex PCR, lists solely in-frame clones and lacks some. Among tens of thousands of clones listed, 80% to 90% were seen once. The source was CD4+ or CD8+ T cells sorted from blood, collected in a trial of the OX40 agonist ivuxolimab. The genes are TRBV10-3 and TRBJ2-1; D not resolved. This clonotype was obtained from an adult with an advanced solid tumor such as melanoma, head and neck, liver or kidney cancer. The CDR3 loop reads CAISEPLDNEQFF. For the CDR3, the DNA is TGTGCCATCAGTGAGCCGCTGGACAATGAGCAGTTCTTC.